This record looks at one T cell receptor (beta chain) sequence and its context. The germline V gene encodes CDR1 SGDLS and CDR2 YYNGEE. The CDR3 has 16 residues. V was trimmed by 0 bases and J by 6 bases, leaving 19 bases between them. Categorization into cohorts depended on clinical history that participants reported. Within 2 weeks of study entry, exposed participants had contacted a PCR-confirmed or clinician-diagnosed COVID-19 case. In the authors' methods: From reference gene primer amplification, estimates of nucleated cell counts were derived. Measured with immunoSEQ multiplex PCR; TCRdb has only the in-frame clones, and not every one. V, J and clone size are those of that table, while D and trimming were read from the DNA. The sample lists some 340,000 clones, 90% occurring once. The source of the sample is a study of blood T cell repertoires in COVID-19. The wider study: Sites across the United States, Italy and Spain contributed samples from acute and convalescent COVID-19.

Source material: PBMCs or T cells enriched from blood (not recorded which). This chain joins TRBV9 and TRBJ2-7, with D possibly TRBD2 on 6 matching bases. The clonotype comes from a woman aged 25 to 45 who had been exposed to COVID-19. The DNA for the CDR3 is TGTGCCAGCAGCGTAGGGTTGGGGGGAGGATTCTCCGAGCAGTACTTC. It specifies CASSVGLGGGFSEQYF.